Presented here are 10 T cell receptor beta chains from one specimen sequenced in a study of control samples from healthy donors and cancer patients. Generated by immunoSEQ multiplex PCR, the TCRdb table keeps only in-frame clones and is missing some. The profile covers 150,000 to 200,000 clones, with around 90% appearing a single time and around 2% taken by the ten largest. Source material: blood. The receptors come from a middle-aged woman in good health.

CDR3 sequence reads: CASSFPLGTQYF. CDR3 DNA sequence: TGTGCCAGCAGCTTCCCCCTTGGGACCCAGTACTTC. The chain uses TRBV7-6 and TRBJ2-5; D is unclear. The CDR3 is made up of 12 amino acids. Germline V gene lookup returns CDR1 SGHVS and CDR2 FNYEAQ. The V gene lost 3 bases and the J gene lost 7 bases, with 9 bases spanning the gap.

The CDR3 reads CASSQFLAGETGELFF. The CDR3, as DNA: TGTGCCAGCAGCCAATTTCTAGCGGGGGAGACCGGGGAGCTGTTTTTT. The chain couples TRBV3-1 (or the pseudogene TRBV3-2) to TRBJ2-2; 10 bases align to TRBD2. There are 16 residues in the CDR3. From germline, CDR1 is LGHDT and CDR2 YNNKEL (reference sequence). V trimming: 2 bases; J trimming: 5 bases; junction bases outside the gene matches: 5.

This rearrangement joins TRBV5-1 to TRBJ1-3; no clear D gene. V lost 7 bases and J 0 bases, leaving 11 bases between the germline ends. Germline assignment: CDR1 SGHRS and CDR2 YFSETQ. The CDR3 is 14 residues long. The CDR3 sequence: CASHAGSSGNTIYF. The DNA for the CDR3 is TGCGCCAGCCATGCGGGGTCCTCTGGAAACACCATATATTTT.

CDR3 residues: CASSLGLVRQGRSPNTIYF. For the CDR3, the DNA is TGCGCCAGCAGCTTAGGGTTGGTGAGACAGGGACGCTCGCCGAACACCATATATTTT. The V and J genes are TRBV5-1 and TRBJ1-3; 7 bases map to TRBD1. This CDR3 has 19 residues. Germline V lookup: CDR1 SGHRS, CDR2 YFSETQ. V lost 2 bases and J lost 7; bases outside the gene matches: 21.

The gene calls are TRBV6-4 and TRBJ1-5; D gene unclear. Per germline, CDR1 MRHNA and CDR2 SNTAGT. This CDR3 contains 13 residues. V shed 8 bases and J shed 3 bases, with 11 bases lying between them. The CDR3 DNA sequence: TGTGCCAGCTTAAAGGGTCCCAATCAGCCCCAGCATTTT. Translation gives CASLKGPNQPQHF.

The CDR3 DNA reads TGTGCCAGTACAAGAGGGCGGACTGAAGCTTTCTTT. Its translation is CASTRGRTEAFF. The chain is built from TRBV19 and TRBJ1-1; D is undetermined. V was shortened by 7 bases and J by 5 bases, with 11 bases between the two germline ends. Germline V gene data show CDR1 as LNHDA and CDR2 as SQIVND (reference sequence). The CDR3 is made up of 12 amino acids.

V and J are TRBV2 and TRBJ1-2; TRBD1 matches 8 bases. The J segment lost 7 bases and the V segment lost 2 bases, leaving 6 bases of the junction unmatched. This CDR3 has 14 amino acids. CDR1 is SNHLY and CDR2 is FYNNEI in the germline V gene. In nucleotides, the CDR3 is TGTGCCAGCAGTGAATATGCAGGGGGCGGTGGCTACACCTTC. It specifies CASSEYAGGGGYTF.

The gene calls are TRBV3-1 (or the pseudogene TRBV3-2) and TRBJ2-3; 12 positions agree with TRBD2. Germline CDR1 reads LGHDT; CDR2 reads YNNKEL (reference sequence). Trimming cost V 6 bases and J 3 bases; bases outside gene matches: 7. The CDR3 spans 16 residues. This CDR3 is CASRDTSGGWTDTQYF. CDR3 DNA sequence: TGTGCCAGCAGGGACACTAGCGGGGGGTGGACAGATACGCAGTATTTT.

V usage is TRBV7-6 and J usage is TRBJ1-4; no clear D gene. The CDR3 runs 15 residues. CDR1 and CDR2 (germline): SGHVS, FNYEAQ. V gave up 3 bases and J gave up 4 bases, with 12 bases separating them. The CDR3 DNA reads TGTGCCAGCAGCTTCTTGCCCCTTAATAATGAAAAACTGTTTTTT. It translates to CASSFLPLNNEKLFF.

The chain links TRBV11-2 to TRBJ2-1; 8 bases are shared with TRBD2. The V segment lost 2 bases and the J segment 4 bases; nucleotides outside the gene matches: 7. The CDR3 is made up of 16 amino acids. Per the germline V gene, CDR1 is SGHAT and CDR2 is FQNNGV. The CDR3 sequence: CASSLIRGGRYNEQFF. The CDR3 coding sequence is TGTGCCAGCAGCTTAATTCGGGGGGGTCGATACAATGAGCAGTTCTTC.